This passage covers 26 T cell receptor beta chains from one sample sequenced in a study of CD8+CD57+ T cells in acquired aplastic anemia. Patients chosen for sequencing had CD8+CD57+ cells that had expanded, as shown by flow cytometry. According to the study, genomic DNA was the template for TCR beta VDJ and CDR3 profiling. A single record per CDR3 protein comes from TCRdb applying MiXCR to the reads. The table has about 260,000 distinct CDR3 sequences, 70% to 85% seen once; the top ten hold approximately 42%. What was sequenced was sorted CD4+, CD8+, or CD8+CD57+ T cells (not recorded which) from PBMCs. Every receptor here comes from a human donor with aplastic anemia.

J is TRBJ2-3 and V is TRBV11-2; perhaps TRBD2 as D (6 bases). Germline CDR1 and CDR2: SGHAT and FQNNGV. Between the trimmed V and J ends, which lost 4 bases and 1 base, there was a span of 12 bases. The CDR3 runs 15 residues. CDR3 residues: CASSSQGGGTDTQYF. DNA for the CDR3: TGTGCCAGCAGCTCCCAGGGAGGTGGCACAGATACGCAGTATTTT.

V usage is TRBV7-8 and J usage is TRBJ2-3; D unclear. This CDR3 is 14 amino acids long. Deletions cut 3 bases from V and 6 bases from J, with 13 bases between. In germline, CDR1 is SGHVS, CDR2 FQNEAQ. CDR3 in amino acids: CASSFDAGGDTQYF. The CDR3 region has the DNA TGTGCCAGCAGCTTTGATGCAGGCGGCGATACGCAGTATTTT.

This clonotype was found a few times. A junction boundary mismatches the germline segment, possibly from a read error. This chain uses TRBV2 with TRBJ2-3, with a weak D call TRBD2 (6 bases). The CDR3 has 13 amino acids. Germline values: CDR1 SNHLY, CDR2 FYNNEI. CDR3 loop: CGSVEGGTDTQYF. The CDR3 region has the DNA TGTGGCAGCGTGGAGGGAGGTACCGATACGCAGTATTTT.

About this clonotype itself: At one end the junction does not follow the germline gene, possibly because of a read error. This chain uses TRBV10-3 with TRBJ1-2; D might be TRBD1 (6 bases). Germline V gene lookup returns CDR1 ENHRY and CDR2 SYGVKD. There are 13 residues in the CDR3. The CDR3, as DNA: TGCGCCATCAGTGCGGACAGAAACTATGGCCCCACCTTC. Protein product: CAISADRNYGPTF.

This clonotype was picked up a small number of times. A much larger clone lies one base from this, so it may be a read error. The gene calls are TRBV7-8 and TRBJ1-1; D is undetermined. V shed 0 bases and J shed 13 bases, with 21 bases lying between them. The germline V gene encodes CDR1 SGHVS and CDR2 FQNEAQ. This CDR3 contains 15 residues. The CDR3 coding sequence is TGTGCCAGCAGCTTAGCGGGAGGTCGCAATACGCAGTATTTCTTT. It encodes CASSLAGGRNTQYFF.

Points on this clonotype: The CDR3 does not close with the conserved phenylalanine or tryptophan, likely indicating a read error. No DNA is shown, since the ends of the CDR3 on it are uncertain; the CDR3 is the one TCRdb lists. This rearrangement joins TRBV2 to TRBJ2-5; the D call TRBD1 from the table was never checked on the DNA. CDR1 and CDR2 (germline): SNHLY, FYNNEI. The CDR3 spans 12 amino acids, including both terminal residues. The CDR3 sequence is CAGQGARGTKYY.

The chain links TRBV9 to TRBJ2-1; unclear D gene. Germline CDR1 and CDR2: SGDLS and YYNGEE. V was pared by 1 base and J by 8 bases, with 16 bases between. The CDR3 is 15 residues long. The DNA for the CDR3 is TGTGCCAGCAGCGTATACCAGAACATTCAGTATGAGCAGTTCTTC. Protein sequence: CASSVYQNIQYEQFF.

Turning to this clonotype: At one of its ends the junction is not consistent with the germline gene, which may arise from a read error. The rearrangement joins TRBV7-6 to TRBJ1-6; maybe TRBD1 (5 bases). Germline CDR1 SGHVS, CDR2 FNYEAQ. CDR3 length: 14 amino acids. The CDR3 here is CASSLYGTQYFRPF. CDR3 nucleotide sequence: TGTGCCAGCAGCTTGTACGGGACCCAGTACTTCCGGCCATTT. Full variable domain (missing parts from reference TRBV7-6 and TRBJ1-6): GAGVSQSPRYKVTKRGQDVALRCDPISGHVSLYWYRQALGQGPEFLTYFNYEAQQDKSGLPNDRFSAERPEGSISTLTIQRTEQRDSAMYRCASSLYGTQYFRPFGNGTRLTVT.

Turning to this clonotype: The junction and the germline gene differ at one end; a read error may be behind it. J is TRBJ2-2 and V is TRBV9; D is perhaps TRBD1 (5 bases). The CDR3 consists of 12 residues. CDR1 and CDR2 (germline): SGDLS, YYNGEE. The CDR3, as DNA: TGTGCCAGCAGCTTCATGGACACAGAGCTGCAGTTT. It codes for CASSFMDTELQF.

This clonotype has only a few counts. The chain uses TRBV5-1 and TRBJ2-2, with 8 positions matching TRBD1. V shed 4 bases, J shed 3 bases, and the junction held 5 bases outside the gene matches. The CDR3 extends over 15 amino acids. The germline V gene encodes CDR1 SGHRS and CDR2 YFSETQ. CDR3 in amino acids: CASSPTGEDTGELFF. Here the CDR3 DNA reads TGCGCCAGCAGCCCGACAGGGGAGGACACCGGGGAGCTGTTTTTT.

J is TRBJ1-1 and V is TRBV7-6; a possible D gene is TRBD1 (6 bases). Trimming removed 5 bases at V and 3 bases at J, with 16 bases between. Looked up from germline, CDR1 is SGHVS and CDR2 is FNYEAQ. The CDR3 is 15 residues long. CDR3 in DNA: TGTGCCAGCAGCGCCGCAGGGGTACAGGACACTGAAGCTTTCTTT. Translated: CASSAAGVQDTEAFF.

The chain carries TRBV7-6 and TRBJ2-7, with D hard to call. Trimming pared 8 bases from V and 4 bases from J, leaving 30 bases between. CDR1 SGHVS and CDR2 FNYEAQ come from the germline V gene. This CDR3 has 18 residues. In DNA, the CDR3 is TGTGCCAGCTCCTCCCATCCCACAGATACGCAGTATTTTTACGAGCAGTACGTC. Its translation: CASSSHPTDTQYFYEQYV.

The chain uses TRBV11-3 and TRBJ2-2; no clear D gene. The germline V gene has CDR1 SGHNT and CDR2 YENEEA. V lost 0 bases to trimming and J lost 2 bases, with 7 bases between them. CDR3 length: 15 residues. CDR3 sequence reads: CASSLELTNTGELFF. The DNA for the CDR3 is TGTGCCAGCAGCTTAGAACTGACAAACACCGGGGAGCTGTTTTTT.

The chain combines TRBV13 with TRBJ2-5, with 8 bases matching TRBD1. Losses at the gene ends were 4 bases for V and 4 bases for J; bases not matched to a gene: 8. Germline lookup yields CDR1 PRHDT and CDR2 FYEKMQ (reference sequence). The length of the CDR3 is 15 residues. The CDR3 DNA reads TGTGCCAGCAGCTCACCCGACAGGGGCTTAGAGACCCAGTACTTC. Encoded protein: CASSSPDRGLETQYF.

This chain uses TRBV15 with TRBJ1-2; D gene unclear. There are 14 residues in the CDR3. Trimming removed 0 bases from V and 6 bases from J, with 11 bases in between. In germline, CDR1 is LNHNV, CDR2 YYDKDF (reference sequence). The CDR3 sequence is CATSREYPCDGYTF. CDR3 DNA sequence: TGTGCCACCAGCAGAGAGTACCCGTGCGATGGCTACACCTTC.

The chain is built from TRBV7-9 and TRBJ2-1; 11 bases are a match to TRBD1. The length of the CDR3 is 15 residues. J was trimmed by 14 bases and V by 11 bases; bases with no gene match: 20. Per germline, CDR1 SEHNR and CDR2 FQNEAQ (reference sequence). CDR3 sequence (DNA): TGTGCCGGACAGGGGGCTAGGGAGACCCACTACTTCGAGTTCTTC. Its protein is CAGQGARETHYFEFF.

This clonotype occurred once. The chain combines TRBV9 with TRBJ1-6; D gene uncertain. With 0 bases removed from V and 19 bases from J, the gap between germline ends came to 20 bases. The CDR3 contains 14 residues. CDR1 is SGDLS, CDR2 YYNGEE, per germline. The chain's CDR3 is CASSVGSYTQYLHF. DNA for the CDR3: TGTGCCAGCAGCGTAGGGTCATATACTCAGTACCTTCACTTT.

For this clonotype: At one of its ends the junction is not consistent with the germline gene, which may arise from a read error. The chain employs TRBV24-1 and TRBJ1-3; TRBD1 is a possible D gene (5 bases). Germline CDR1 reads KGHDR; CDR2 reads SFDVKD. CDR3 length: 14 residues. The CDR3 sequence is CATSGGRQSDTLYF. The CDR3 bases are TGTGCCACCAGTGGGGGCCGACAGAGCGACACCCTATATTTT.

V is TRBV11-3 and J is TRBJ1-2; maybe TRBD1 (5 bases). This CDR3 has 15 amino acids. Germline V gene lookup returns CDR1 SGHNT and CDR2 YENEEA. V lost 2 bases and J 4 bases, leaving 14 bases between the germline ends. The chain's CDR3 is CASSLTLRGTYGYTF. The DNA for the CDR3 is TGTGCCAGCAGCTTAACTCTACGAGGGACCTATGGCTACACCTTC.

With respect to this clonotype: The DNA is omitted, as the CDR3 cannot be located on it reliably, and the CDR3 follows TCRdb's listing. J is TRBJ2-3 and V is TRBV7-9. The CDR3 extends over 14 residues, inclusive of both ends. Per germline, CDR1 SEHNR and CDR2 FQNEAQ (reference sequence). Here the CDR3 reads CASSLACDPQYFGF.

Comment on this clonotype: Mismatch with germline at one junction end may stem from a read error. This CDR3 reads CATSRGGGQGAHVF. The CDR3, as DNA: TGTGCCACCAGCAGAGGGGGTGGCCAAGGGGCCCACGTCTTC. The chain uses TRBV7-9 and TRBJ2-5; the D gene is possibly TRBD1 (6 bases). Germline CDR1 SEHNR, CDR2 FQNEAQ (reference sequence). The CDR3 runs to 14 residues.

With regard to this clonotype: It is likely a read error, because the conserved phenylalanine at the end of the CDR3 is missing. This chain connects TRBV24-1 to TRBJ1-5; no definite D call. Between the trimmed V and J ends, which lost 3 bases and 4 bases, there was a span of 12 bases. Germline loops: CDR1 KGHDR, CDR2 SFDVKD. The CDR3 is made up of 15 amino acids. CDR3 DNA: TGTGCCACCAGTGATCAGGACGGATTAAATCAGCCCCAGCATCTT. It specifies CATSDQDGLNQPQHL.

On this clonotype itself: The germline gene is not matched at one end of the junction; a read error may be the cause. Here the CDR3 DNA reads TGTGCCAGCAGCGAACTAGGTCTTCCAGATACGCAGTTC. This translates into CASSELGLPDTQF. The chain has TRBV9 and TRBJ2-1, with TRBD2 as a possible D gene (5 bases). CDR3 length: 13 residues. The germline gives CDR1 SGDLS, CDR2 YYNGEE. Looking up the rest from reference TRBV9 and TRBJ2-1 gives the full variable domain: DSGVTQTPKHLITATGQRVTLRCSPRSGDLSVYWYQQSLDQGLQFLIQYYNGEERAKGNILERFSAQQFPDLHSELNLSSLELGDSALYFCASSELGLPDTQFGPGTRLTVL.

With respect to this clonotype: This likely comes from a read error, as the CDR3 has no conserved phenylalanine or tryptophan at its end. It is unclear where the CDR3 begins or ends on the DNA, so no DNA is shown, and the CDR3 is as TCRdb lists it. The chain couples TRBV9 to TRBJ2-3; TRBD1 is taken as the D call from the table, unchecked against the DNA. A total of 13 residues make up the CDR3, ends included. CDR1 and CDR2 (germline): SGDLS, YYNGEE. CDR3: CASGDGATATQFV.

The V and J genes are TRBV13 and TRBJ2-7; 9 bases agree with TRBD1. Germline loops: CDR1 PRHDT, CDR2 FYEKMQ (reference sequence). V lost 4 bases, J lost 5 bases, and 3 bases stayed unmatched. The CDR3 extends over 13 amino acids. CDR3 loop: CASSSRDRDEQYV. CDR3 in DNA: TGTGCCAGCAGCTCACGGGACAGGGACGAGCAGTACGTC.

A remark on this clonotype: No conserved phenylalanine or tryptophan ends this CDR3, so it is likely a read error. The limits of the CDR3 on the DNA are not certain, so only TCRdb's listed CDR3 is given. The chain couples TRBV2 to TRBJ1-1; the D call of TRBD1 is as the table states it, not checked on the DNA. The CDR3 length is 15 residues, termini included. Germline-derived CDR1 and CDR2 are SNHLY and FYNNEI. The CDR3 loop is CASGDGVTDTTESFP.